Listed below are T cell receptor beta chains from one sample, sequenced in a study of cytomegalovirus exposure and HLA in healthy donors. Data came from immunoSEQ multiplex PCR; TCRdb stores just in-frame clones and leaves some out. This sample has over 150,000 clones, with approximately 67% found just once. The sample comprised PBMCs. The source is a woman in her late teens or twenties in good health and CMV-seropositive. CDR3s include the opening cysteine and the closing phenylalanine or tryptophan. The D gene is left open where the match is weak. Not every row has a clone size; where given, it reads once, few, many or a size class.

TRBJ1-5,TRBD1,few,TRBV6-5,TGTGCCAGCAGTTATTCGACAGGGGGTAAGCCCCAGCATTTT,CASSYSTGGKPQHF
TRBJ2-1,NA,NA,TRBV28,TGTGCCAGCAGTTTGGTATTGAATTCGATGGGAGGGCAGTTCTTC,CASSLVLNSMGGQFF
TRBJ2-7,TRBD2,NA,TRBV29-1,TGCAGCGTACGGGGACTAGCGGTCGCCTACGAGCAGTACTTC,CSVRGLAVAYEQYF
TRBJ2-7,NA,NA,TRBV15,TGTGCCACCAGCAGGGGCCCTCGGGAACTAACCTACGAGCAGTACTTC,CATSRGPRELTYEQYF
TRBJ2-7,NA,NA,TRBV18,TGTGCCAGCTCACCCTTCTCCTACGAGCAGTACTTC,CASSPFSYEQYF
TRBJ1-5,TRBD1,NA,TRBV29-1,TGCAGCGTCGGACAGGGAAGGGATCAGCCCCAGCATTTT,CSVGQGRDQPQHF
TRBJ2-1,TRBD2,few,TRBV10-1,TGCGCCAGCATTGGTAATCCGGGACTAGACAGCCATGAGCAGTTCTTC,CASIGNPGLDSHEQFF
TRBJ1-1,NA,NA,TRBV23-1,TGCGCCAGCAGTCCCCCACTTCAGGACTCATTGAACACTGAAGCTTTCTTT,CASSPPLQDSLNTEAFF
TRBJ2-7,NA,NA,TRBV2,TGTGCCAGCAGTGACGCCGTTCTTAGCTCCTACGAGCAGTACTTC,CASSDAVLSSYEQYF
TRBJ2-7,TRBD1,NA,TRBV18,TGTGCCAGCTCACCACAGGGACAGGGTCCCTACGAGCAGTACTTC,CASSPQGQGPYEQYF
TRBJ2-3,TRBD2,NA,TRBV9,TGTGCCAGCAGCTCTGGACTAGCGGGAGGACGCACAGATACGCAGTATTTT,CASSSGLAGGRTDTQYF
TRBJ2-7,NA,few,TRBV5-1,TGCGCCAGCAGCTTGATGGGGCCCGAGCAGTACTTC,CASSLMGPEQYF
TRBJ2-5,NA,few,TRBV5-4,TGTGCCAGCAGCCCACGGGGAGTTCAAGAGACCCAGTACTTC,CASSPRGVQETQYF
TRBJ1-5,TRBD1,NA,TRBV7-7,TGTGCTAGCAGCTCAGACCGGGACAGGGGGCATCAGCCCCAGCATTTT,CASSSDRDRGHQPQHF
TRBJ2-2,NA,NA,TRBV27,TGTGCCAGCAGTCCCAGGGGAACCGGGGAGCTGTTTTTT,CASSPRGTGELFF
TRBJ2-7,TRBD2,NA,TRBV5-6,TGTGCCAGCAGTCGAGGACTAGCGGGAGTATCCTACGAGCAGTACTTC,CASSRGLAGVSYEQYF
TRBJ2-7,TRBD2,NA,TRBV4-2,TGTGCCAGCAGCCAAGAGGTTATGGTAGCGGGAACGTACGAGCAGTACTTC,CASSQEVMVAGTYEQYF
TRBJ2-1,TRBD1,NA,TRBV25-1,TGTGCCAGCAGTTGGCCACAGGGGGACCATGAGCAGTTCTTC,CASSWPQGDHEQFF